Shown below are 15 T cell receptor beta chains from a single sample sequenced in a study of T cell responses to AZD1222 COVID-19 vaccine. This table comes from immunoSEQ multiplex PCR, and its TCRdb copy is limited to in-frame clones, with some not included. This sample has about 130,000 clones, with about 90% found just once. The material was peripheral blood, obtained on day 0 of AZD1222 vaccination. These receptors all stem from an adult in good health.

This sequence joins TRBV5-1 and TRBJ2-3, with 10 bases identical to TRBD2. CDR1 and CDR2 (germline): SGHRS, YFSETQ. This CDR3 spans 18 amino acids. J lost 4 bases, V lost 3 bases, and 14 bases had no gene match. The CDR3 nucleotides read TGCGCCAGCAGCTCCCCACCCAGCGGGAGGGCGGTTCCAGATACGCAGTATTTT. It yields the protein CASSSPPSGRAVPDTQYF.

The chain links TRBV19 to TRBJ2-7; D remains ambiguous. The CDR3 is 13 amino acids. Germline-derived CDR1 and CDR2 are LNHDA and SQIVND (reference sequence). The ends were cut back, 4 bases at V and 2 bases at J, with 9 bases in the middle. The CDR3 DNA is TGTGCCAGTAGTAAGACGGTAGCCTACGAGCAGTACTTC. It encodes CASSKTVAYEQYF.

The chain combines TRBV10-3 with TRBJ1-1, with TRBD1 matching 8 bases. Per the germline V gene, CDR1 is ENHRY and CDR2 is SYGVKD. The CDR3 runs to 14 residues. Germline trimming cut 3 bases from V and 4 bases from J; bases unmatched to any gene: 4. CDR3 bases: TGTGCCATCAGTGACACTACAGGGGGCACTGAAGCTTTCTTT. This gives the protein CAISDTTGGTEAFF.

This clone was counted a single time. V gene TRBV5-1 combines with J gene TRBJ1-1, with TRBD1 as a possible D gene (5 bases). This CDR3 region has 15 residues. Between the trimmed V and J ends, which lost 0 bases and 6 bases, there was a span of 15 bases. Germline V gene data show CDR1 as SGHRS and CDR2 as YFSETQ. CDR3 region: CASSLARDPPSEAFF. DNA of the CDR3: TGCGCCAGCAGCTTGGCCAGGGATCCCCCATCTGAAGCTTTCTTT.

This chain links TRBV5-8 with TRBJ1-2, with 7 bases lining up with TRBD1. The junction had 6 bases not matched to a gene; V was cut back by 6 bases and J by 4 bases. This CDR3 has 13 amino acids. Germline CDR1 SGHTS, CDR2 YDEGEE. The CDR3 DNA sequence: TGTGCCAGCATGAGGACAGGAGTCTATGGCTACACCTTC. This gives the protein CASMRTGVYGYTF.

The chain has TRBV5-1 and TRBJ1-2, with D possibly matching TRBD1 (5 bases). CDR3 size: 15 residues. Germline lookup yields CDR1 SGHRS and CDR2 YFSETQ. Trimming left V 7 bases short and J 5 bases short, with 21 bases between. As DNA, the CDR3 is TGCGCCAGCCTTCCAGATATCGGGACGGATTATGGCTACACCTTC. Translated: CASLPDIGTDYGYTF.

V is TRBV5-6 and J is TRBJ2-7; 12 bases align to TRBD1. Germline V CDR1 and CDR2: SGHDT, YYEEEE. With 2 bases clipped from V and 5 bases from J, the junction kept 5 bases outside the gene matches. The CDR3 totals 15 residues. The CDR3 sequence: CASSFSGQGADEQYF. The CDR3 DNA is TGTGCCAGCAGCTTTTCGGGACAGGGGGCAGACGAGCAGTACTTC.

This chain connects TRBV18 to TRBJ1-1; D possibly corresponds to TRBD1 (6 bases). In germline, CDR1 is KGHSH, CDR2 LQKENI. There are 14 residues in the CDR3. The V end lost 4 bases, the J end lost 3 bases, and 12 bases lay between the germline ends. CDR3 sequence (DNA): TGTGCCAGCTCACACCTCAGGGGTGACACTGAAGCTTTCTTT. This gives the protein CASSHLRGDTEAFF. Filled out from reference TRBV18 and TRBJ1-1, the complete variable domain reads NAGVMQNPRHLVRRRGQEARLRCSPMKGHSHVYWYRQLPEEGLKFMVYLQKENIIDESGMPKERFSAEFPKEGPSILRIQQVVRGDSAAYFCASSHLRGDTEAFFGQGTRLTVV.

This chain links TRBV9 with TRBJ2-3; D may be TRBD2 (6 bases). The CDR3 is 15 residues long. Trimming stripped 0 bases from V and 0 bases from J, with 8 bases between. CDR1 is SGDLS and CDR2 is YYNGEE in the germline V gene. In DNA form, the CDR3 reads TGTGCCAGCAGCGTAGCCGGGAGTAGCACAGATACGCAGTATTTT. This translates into CASSVAGSSTDTQYF.

The V gene is TRBV29-1, the J gene TRBJ2-6; 8 nucleotides align to TRBD1. The ends lost 4 bases at V and 3 bases at J; junction bases unmatched: 2. The CDR3 loop spans 14 amino acids. Germline V lookup: CDR1 SQVTM, CDR2 ANQGSEA. This CDR3 reads CSVVQGVGANVLTF. CDR3 sequence (DNA): TGCAGCGTTGTACAGGGGGTTGGGGCCAACGTCCTGACTTTC.

The J gene is TRBJ1-1, the V gene TRBV28, with D perhaps matching TRBD1 (6 bases). Germline values: CDR1 MDHEN, CDR2 SYDVKM. Trimming stripped 7 bases from V and 11 bases from J, with 20 bases between. There are 13 residues in the CDR3. DNA for the CDR3: TGTGCCAGCACCCTCCTGGGGGCGGGTATGGCTTTCTTT. Translating it yields CASTLLGAGMAFF.

This chain uses TRBV6-1 with TRBJ1-1; 7 bases are a match to TRBD1. The CDR3 has 17 amino acids. Germline V gives CDR1 MNHNS, CDR2 SASEGT. The V gene end was trimmed by 4 bases and the J gene end by 4 bases; junction bases not matched to a gene: 15. The CDR3 nucleotides are TGTGCCAGCAGTGGCCGGGACAGCCTAGGGCGGCGCACTGAAGCTTTCTTT. Translation gives CASSGRDSLGRRTEAFF.

The J gene is TRBJ1-5, the V gene TRBV3-1 (or the pseudogene TRBV3-2); no definite D call. CDR3 length: 18 residues. Trimming removed 1 base at V and 2 bases at J, with 18 bases between. Per germline, CDR1 LGHDT and CDR2 YNNKEL (reference sequence). CDR3 amino acids: CASSQGPLTQVGNQPQHF. CDR3 nucleotides: TGTGCCAGCAGCCAAGGCCCTCTGACCCAGGTGGGCAATCAGCCCCAGCATTTT.

The genes are TRBV11-2 and TRBJ2-7; D is possibly TRBD2 (5 bases). Germline CDR1 SGHAT, CDR2 FQNNGV. The CDR3 covers 15 residues. V was trimmed by 5 bases and J by 0 bases, leaving 14 bases between them. This chain's CDR3 is CASSLGLKSSYEQYF. The CDR3 DNA is TGTGCCAGCAGCCTCGGACTGAAGAGCTCCTACGAGCAGTACTTC.

The V and J genes are TRBV9 and TRBJ2-2; D may be TRBD2 (7 bases). Deletions cut 3 bases from V and 6 bases from J, with 15 bases between. The germline CDR1 and CDR2 sequences are SGDLS and YYNGEE. This CDR3 is 15 amino acids long. CDR3 coding DNA: TGTGCCAGCAGCGCACAGGGAGGGGTGTCCGGGGAGCTGTTTTTT. Protein sequence: CASSAQGGVSGELFF.